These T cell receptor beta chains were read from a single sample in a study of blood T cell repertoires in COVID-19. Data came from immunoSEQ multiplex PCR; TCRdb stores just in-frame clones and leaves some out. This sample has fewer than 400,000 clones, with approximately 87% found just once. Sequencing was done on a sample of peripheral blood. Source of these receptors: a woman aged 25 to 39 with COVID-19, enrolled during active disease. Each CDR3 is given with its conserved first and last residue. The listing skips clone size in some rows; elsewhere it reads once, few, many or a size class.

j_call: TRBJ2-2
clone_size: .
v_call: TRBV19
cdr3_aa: CASSRRRETGELFF

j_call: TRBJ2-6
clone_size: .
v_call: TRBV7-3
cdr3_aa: CASSSGISGANVLTF

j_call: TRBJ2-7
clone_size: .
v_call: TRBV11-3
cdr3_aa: CASSFGGAYEQYF

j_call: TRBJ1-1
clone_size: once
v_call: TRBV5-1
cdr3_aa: CASSSVPGSPEAFF

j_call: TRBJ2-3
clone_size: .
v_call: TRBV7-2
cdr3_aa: CASSLNPGATDTQYF

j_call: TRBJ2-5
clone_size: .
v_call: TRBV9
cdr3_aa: CASSSHPTSGAYQETQYF

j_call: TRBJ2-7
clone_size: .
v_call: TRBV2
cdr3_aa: CASSVPEGSYEQYF

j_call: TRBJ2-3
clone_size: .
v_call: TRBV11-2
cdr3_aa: CASSSRLAGVGTDTQYF

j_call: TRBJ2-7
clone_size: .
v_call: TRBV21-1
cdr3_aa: CASRSMTEYEQYF

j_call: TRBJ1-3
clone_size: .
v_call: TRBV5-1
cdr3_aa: CASRHSDRTGNTIYF

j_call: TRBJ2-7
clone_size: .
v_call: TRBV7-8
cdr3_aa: CASSLAPRGYEQYF

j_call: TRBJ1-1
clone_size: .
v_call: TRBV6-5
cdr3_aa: CASSSDRGQAFF

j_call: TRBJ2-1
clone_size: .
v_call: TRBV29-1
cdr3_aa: CSVLGGNSYNEQFF

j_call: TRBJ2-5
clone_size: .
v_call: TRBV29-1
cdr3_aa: CSVGGTGVPQYF